This T cell receptor beta chain was documented in a study of T cell changes during pregnancy in multiple sclerosis. This clone has a handful of counts. The germline CDR1 and CDR2 sequences are LNHNV and YYDKDF (reference sequence). The ends lost 0 bases at V and 0 bases at J; junction bases unmatched: 8. The CDR3 extends over 17 amino acids. Profiled with immunoSEQ multiplex PCR; TCRdb holds only in-frame clones, not every one. The sample yields fewer than 95,000 clones, about 93% seen once. This receptor was identified in a female donor with multiple sclerosis, enrolled in a pregnancy study. The chain has TRBV15 and TRBJ2-7; TRBD2 aligns across 7 bases. The sequences come from peripheral blood, collected in the first trimester of pregnancy. The CDR3 DNA reads as TGTGCCACCAGCAGAGATTCCCCTAGCGGAAGCTCCTACGAGCAGTACTTC. Protein sequence: CATSRDSPSGSSYEQYF.